Sequencing of this T cell receptor (beta chain) was carried out in a study of T-cell reconstitution after alpha-beta-depleted transplantation in children. This clonotype was counted a few times. The antigen is undetermined. Overall study results and limits: The origin of alpha-beta T cells about two months after transplant was reportedly several hundred expanded graft clones. Recipient T cells and thymic progenitors that survived gave rise to the high TCRbeta diversity observed at day 60 in some patients. Among T cells one year after transplant, newly produced cells accounted for most counts and diversity.

V gave up 6 bases and J gave up 3 bases, with 12 bases separating them. CDR3 size: 13 residues. Germline loops: CDR1 ENHRY, CDR2 SYGVKD. Preparation of the TCRbeta library involved a method that used unique molecular identifiers. TCRdb fed the PCR reads into MiXCR, producing one record per CDR3 protein. The table shows 500,000 to 650,000 distinct CDR3 sequences, with 9.5% to 12% occurring only once. The sequence derives from a female patient between 2 and 15 years old who had a stem cell transplant for aplastic anemia, so the T cells may come from the graft donor. This rearrangement joins TRBV10-3 to TRBJ2-7; D ambiguous. This sample comprised PBMCs, mostly from graft donor cells, obtained 180 days after TCRalphabeta/CD19-depleted stem cell transplant. The CDR3 is CAISDRRGYEQYV. CDR3 bases: TGTGCCATCAGCGACCGGCGCGGCTACGAGCAGTACGTC.